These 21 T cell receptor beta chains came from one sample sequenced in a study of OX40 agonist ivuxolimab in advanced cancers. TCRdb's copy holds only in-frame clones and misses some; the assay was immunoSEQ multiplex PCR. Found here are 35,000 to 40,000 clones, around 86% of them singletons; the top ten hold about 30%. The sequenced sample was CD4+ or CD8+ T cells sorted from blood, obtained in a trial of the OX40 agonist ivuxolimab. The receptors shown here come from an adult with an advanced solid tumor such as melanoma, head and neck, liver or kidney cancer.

CDR3 bases: TGTGCCAGTATAGACAGGGGGCTAGCCAAAAACATTCAGTACTTC. Protein product: CASIDRGLAKNIQYF. J is TRBJ2-4 and V is TRBV6-5, with 10 bases fitting TRBD1. This CDR3 has 15 residues. The ends lost 9 bases at V and 0 bases at J; junction bases unmatched: 5. Germline V lookup: CDR1 MNHEY, CDR2 SVGAGI.

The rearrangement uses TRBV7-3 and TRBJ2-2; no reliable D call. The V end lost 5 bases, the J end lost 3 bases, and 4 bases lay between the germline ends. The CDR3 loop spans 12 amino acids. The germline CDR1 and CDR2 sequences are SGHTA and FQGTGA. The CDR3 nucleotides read TGTGCCAGCAGCCTCGACACCGGGGAGCTGTTTTTT. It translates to CASSLDTGELFF. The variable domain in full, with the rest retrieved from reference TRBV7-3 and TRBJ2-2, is GAGVSQTPSNKVTEKGKYVELRCDPISGHTALYWYRQSLGQGPEFLIYFQGTGAADDSGLPNDRFFAVRPEGSVSTLKIQRTERGDSAVYLCASSLDTGELFFGEGSRLTVL.

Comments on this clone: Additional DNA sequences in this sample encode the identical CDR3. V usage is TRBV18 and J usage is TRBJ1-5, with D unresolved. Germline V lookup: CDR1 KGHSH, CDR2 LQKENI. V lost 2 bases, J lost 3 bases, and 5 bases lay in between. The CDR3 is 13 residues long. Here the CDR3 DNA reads TGTGCCAGCTCACCAGGGTACAATCAGCCCCAGCATTTT. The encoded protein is CASSPGYNQPQHF.

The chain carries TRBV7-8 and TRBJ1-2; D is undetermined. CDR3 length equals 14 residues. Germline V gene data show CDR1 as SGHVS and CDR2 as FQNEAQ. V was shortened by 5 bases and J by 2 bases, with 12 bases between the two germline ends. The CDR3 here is CASSPAEANYGYTF. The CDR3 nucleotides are TGTGCCAGCAGCCCGGCCGAGGCGAACTATGGCTACACCTTC.

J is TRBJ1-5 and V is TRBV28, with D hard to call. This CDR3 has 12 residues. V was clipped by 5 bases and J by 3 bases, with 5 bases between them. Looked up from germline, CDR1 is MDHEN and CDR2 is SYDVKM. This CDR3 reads CASSVVNQPQHF. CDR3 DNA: TGTGCCAGCAGTGTCGTCAATCAGCCCCAGCATTTT.

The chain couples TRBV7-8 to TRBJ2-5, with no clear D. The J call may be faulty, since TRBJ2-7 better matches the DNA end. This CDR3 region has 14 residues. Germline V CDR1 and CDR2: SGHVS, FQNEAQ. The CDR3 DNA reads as TGTGCCAGCAGCTTAGGGAACGGTCCGATCGAGCAGTACTTC. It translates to CASSLGNGPIEQYF.

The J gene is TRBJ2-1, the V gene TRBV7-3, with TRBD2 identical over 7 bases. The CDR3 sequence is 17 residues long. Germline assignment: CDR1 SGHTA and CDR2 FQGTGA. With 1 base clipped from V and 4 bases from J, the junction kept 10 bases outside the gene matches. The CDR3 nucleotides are TGTGCCAGCAGCTTAAACCCAAGCGGGACGTCGTACAATGAGCAGTTCTTC. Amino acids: CASSLNPSGTSYNEQFF.

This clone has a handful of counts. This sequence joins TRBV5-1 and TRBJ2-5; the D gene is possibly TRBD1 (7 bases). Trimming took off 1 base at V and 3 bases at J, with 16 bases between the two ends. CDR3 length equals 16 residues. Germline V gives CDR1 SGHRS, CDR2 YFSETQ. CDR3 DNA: TGCGCCAGCAGCTTGTTCGGCAGGGGGGAAAAAGAGACCCAGTACTTC. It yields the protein CASSLFGRGEKETQYF.

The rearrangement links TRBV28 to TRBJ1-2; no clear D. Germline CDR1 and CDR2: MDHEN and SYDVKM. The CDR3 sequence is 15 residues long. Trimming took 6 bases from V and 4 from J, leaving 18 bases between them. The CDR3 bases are TGTGCCAGCAGCCCAACGGGTGTCAGCGGCTATGGCTACACCTTC. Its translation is CASSPTGVSGYGYTF.

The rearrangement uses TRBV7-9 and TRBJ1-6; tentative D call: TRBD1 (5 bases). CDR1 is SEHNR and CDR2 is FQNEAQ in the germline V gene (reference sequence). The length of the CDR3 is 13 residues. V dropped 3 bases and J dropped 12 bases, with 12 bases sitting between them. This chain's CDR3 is CASSLPPGEPLHF. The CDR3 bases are TGTGCCAGCAGCTTGCCCCCGGGGGAACCCCTCCACTTT.

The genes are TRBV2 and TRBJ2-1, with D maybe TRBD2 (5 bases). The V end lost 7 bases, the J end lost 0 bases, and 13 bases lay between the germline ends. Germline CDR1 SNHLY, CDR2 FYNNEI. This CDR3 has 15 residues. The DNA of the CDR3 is TGTGCCAGCATCAAAGCGGAGCGCTCCTACAATGAGCAGTTCTTC. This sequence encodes CASIKAERSYNEQFF. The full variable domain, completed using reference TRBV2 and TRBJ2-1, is EPEVTQTPSHQVTQMGQEVILRCVPISNHLYFYWYRQILGQKVEFLVSFYNNEISEKSEIFDDQFSVERPDGSNFTLKIRSTKLEDSAMYFCASIKAERSYNEQFFGPGTRLTVL.

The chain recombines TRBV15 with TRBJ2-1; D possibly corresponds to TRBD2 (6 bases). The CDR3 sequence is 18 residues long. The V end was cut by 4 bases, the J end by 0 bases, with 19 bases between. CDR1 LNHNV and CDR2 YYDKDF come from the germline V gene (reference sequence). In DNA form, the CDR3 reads TGTGCCACCAGCACCACCATCTTAGCGGAGAGCTCCTACAATGAGCAGTTCTTC. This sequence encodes CATSTTILAESSYNEQFF.

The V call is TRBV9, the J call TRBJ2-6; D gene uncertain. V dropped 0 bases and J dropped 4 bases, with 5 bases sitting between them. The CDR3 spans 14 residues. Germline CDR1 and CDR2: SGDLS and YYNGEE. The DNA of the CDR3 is TGTGCCAGCAGCGTAGCACGGGGGGCCAACGTCCTGACTTTC. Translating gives CASSVARGANVLTF.

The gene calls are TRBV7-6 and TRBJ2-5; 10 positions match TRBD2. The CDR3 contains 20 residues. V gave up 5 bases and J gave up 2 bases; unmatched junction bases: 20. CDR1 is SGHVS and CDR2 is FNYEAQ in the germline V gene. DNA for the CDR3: TGTGCCAGCAGCCCTGACTCACTAGCGGGGCCTGGAACCAGTCAAGAGACCCAGTACTTC. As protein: CASSPDSLAGPGTSQETQYF.

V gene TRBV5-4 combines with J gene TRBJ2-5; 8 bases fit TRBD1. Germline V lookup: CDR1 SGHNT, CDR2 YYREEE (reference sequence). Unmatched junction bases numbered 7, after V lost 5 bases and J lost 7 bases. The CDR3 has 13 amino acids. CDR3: CASRRDRGRTQYF. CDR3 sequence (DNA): TGTGCCAGCAGACGAGACAGGGGACGGACCCAGTACTTC.

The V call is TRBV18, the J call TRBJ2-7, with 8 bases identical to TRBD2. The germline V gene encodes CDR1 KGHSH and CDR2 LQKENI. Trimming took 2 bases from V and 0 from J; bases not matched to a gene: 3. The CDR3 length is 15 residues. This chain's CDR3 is CASSPRLASSYEQYF. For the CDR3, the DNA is TGTGCCAGCTCACCAAGACTAGCGAGCTCCTACGAGCAGTACTTC.

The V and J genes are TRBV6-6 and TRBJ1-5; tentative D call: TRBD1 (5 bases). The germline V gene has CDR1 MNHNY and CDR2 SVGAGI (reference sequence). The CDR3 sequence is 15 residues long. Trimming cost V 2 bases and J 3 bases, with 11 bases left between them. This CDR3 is CASSYLVGVNQPQHF. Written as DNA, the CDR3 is TGTGCCAGCAGTTACCTAGTAGGGGTCAATCAGCCCCAGCATTTT.

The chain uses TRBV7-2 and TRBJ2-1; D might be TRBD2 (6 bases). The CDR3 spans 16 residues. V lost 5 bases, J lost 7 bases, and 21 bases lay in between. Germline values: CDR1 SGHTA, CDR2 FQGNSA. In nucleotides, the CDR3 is TGTGCCAGCAGCCGCTGGGCCCCCGCGGGGTCGAATGAGCAGTTCTTC. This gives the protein CASSRWAPAGSNEQFF.

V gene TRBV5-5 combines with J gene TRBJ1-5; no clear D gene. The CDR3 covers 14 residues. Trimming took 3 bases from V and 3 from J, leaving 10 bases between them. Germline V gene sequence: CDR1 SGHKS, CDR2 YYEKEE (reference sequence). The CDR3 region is CASSSNWNNQPQHF. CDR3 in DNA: TGTGCCAGCAGCTCGAACTGGAACAATCAGCCCCAGCATTTT.

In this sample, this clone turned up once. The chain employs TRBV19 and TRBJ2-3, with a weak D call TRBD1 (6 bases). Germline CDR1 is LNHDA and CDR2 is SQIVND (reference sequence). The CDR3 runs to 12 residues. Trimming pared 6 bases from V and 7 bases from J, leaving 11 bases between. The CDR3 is CASSQQGNTQYF. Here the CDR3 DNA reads TGTGCCAGTAGCCAACAGGGAAATACGCAGTATTTT.

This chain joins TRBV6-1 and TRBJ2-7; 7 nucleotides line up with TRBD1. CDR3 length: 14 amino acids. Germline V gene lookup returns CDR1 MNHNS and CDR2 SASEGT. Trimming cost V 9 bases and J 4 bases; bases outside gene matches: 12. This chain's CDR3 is CASFSGTEHYEQYF. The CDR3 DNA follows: TGTGCCAGTTTTTCCGGGACAGAACATTACGAGCAGTACTTC.